A selection of T cell receptor beta chains follows, all from one sample in a study of blood T cell repertoires in COVID-19. Repertoires were generated with immunoSEQ multiplex PCR, while TCRdb's copy carries only in-frame clones and drops some. Altogether a few hundred thousand clones are present, approximately 80% being singletons, with the ten largest covering approximately 4.6%. The sequencing sample was made of PBMCs or T cells enriched from blood (not recorded which). Receptor source: a man aged 30 to 45 with acute COVID-19. CDR3s include the opening cysteine and the closing phenylalanine or tryptophan. The D gene is left open where the match is weak. Some rows mark clone size as missing; the rest say once, few, many or name a class of expanded clone.

abundance	v_gene	d_gene	j_gene	CDR3aa	CDR3nt
-	TRBV2	-	TRBJ2-7	CASSETLAEYF	TGTGCCAGCAGTGAAACACTAGCCGAGTACTTC
-	TRBV19	-	TRBJ2-7	CASSIRDITYEQYF	TGTGCCAGTAGTATTCGAGACATTACCTACGAGCAGTACTTC
-	TRBV21-1	-	TRBJ1-1	CASSKKQGRRTEAFF	TGTGCCAGCAGCAAAAAACAGGGTCGGAGAACTGAAGCTTTCTTT
-	TRBV5-1	-	TRBJ2-4	CASSPLSGLAKNIQYF	TGCGCCAGCAGCCCCCTGTCGGGGTTGGCCAAAAACATTCAGTACTTC
-	TRBV6-6	-	TRBJ1-5	CASAWPGSNQPQHF	TGTGCCAGTGCCTGGCCGGGTAGCAATCAGCCCCAGCATTTT
-	TRBV6-5	TRBD1	TRBJ1-4	CASSTGTGGKKLFF	TGTGCCAGCAGCACCGGGACAGGGGGCAAAAAACTGTTTTTT
few	TRBV7-9	-	TRBJ2-4	CASLGAGGNIQYF	TGTGCCAGCTTGGGGGCAGGGGGGAACATTCAGTACTTC
-	TRBV7-2	TRBD2	TRBJ2-3	CASSWMLAGASTDTQYF	TGTGCCAGCAGCTGGATGCTAGCGGGGGCTAGCACAGATACGCAGTATTTT
many	TRBV10-3	TRBD1	TRBJ1-5	CAISESGGLWPQHF	TGTGCCATCAGTGAGTCAGGGGGCTTATGGCCCCAGCATTTT
-	TRBV2	TRBD1	TRBJ2-1	CASRLELDRGQMNEQFF	TGTGCCAGCAGACTTGAGTTGGACAGGGGGCAGATGAATGAGCAGTTCTTC
-	TRBV6-5	-	TRBJ1-3	CASSKTGLLGNTIYF	TGTGCCAGCAGCAAAACAGGGTTACTTGGAAACACCATATATTTT
-	TRBV11-2	TRBD2	TRBJ2-5	CASSLRGGGLETQYF	TGTGCCAGCAGCTTACGGGGCGGGGGGCTTGAGACCCAGTACTTC
-	TRBV10-2	TRBD2	TRBJ2-7	CASSESTSGPYEQYF	TGCGCCAGCAGTGAGTCGACTAGCGGACCCTACGAGCAGTACTTC
-	TRBV6-6	TRBD1	TRBJ1-2	CASSSMTGGYGYTF	TGTGCCAGCAGTTCGATGACAGGGGGCTATGGCTACACCTTC
-	TRBV6-5	TRBD2	TRBJ2-1	CASSAGTSGFNEQFF	TGTGCCAGCAGCGCCGGGACTAGCGGGTTTAATGAGCAGTTCTTC
-	TRBV6-1	-	TRBJ1-2	CASSEGARGYGYTF	TGTGCCAGCAGTGAAGGAGCAAGGGGCTATGGCTACACCTTC
-	TRBV18	-	TRBJ1-3	CASSPGSSGNTIYF	TGTGCCAGCTCACCCGGGTCCTCTGGAAACACCATATATTTT
-	TRBV15	TRBD1	TRBJ1-2	CATSRALGTEHGYTF	TGTGCCACCAGCAGAGCCCTCGGGACAGAACATGGCTACACCTTC
-	TRBV6-5	TRBD2	TRBJ2-7	CASRDSGSSYEQYF	TGTGCCAGCAGGGATAGCGGGAGCTCCTACGAGCAGTACTTC
-	TRBV6-1	-	TRBJ1-2	CASTEQRGYTF	TGTGCCAGCACTGAACAGCGTGGCTACACCTTC
-	TRBV7-3	-	TRBJ2-1	CASSLTSDNEQFF	TGTGCCAGCAGCTTAACGTCTGACAATGAGCAGTTCTTC
-	TRBV2	-	TRBJ1-4	CATHGGFPNEKLFF	TGTGCCACCCATGGGGGGTTTCCTAATGAAAAACTGTTTTTT
-	TRBV5-1	-	TRBJ2-5	CASGTTGETQYF	TGCGCCAGCGGTACAACGGGGGAGACCCAGTACTTC
-	TRBV19	-	TRBJ1-6	CASSPPGYNSPLHF	TGTGCCAGTAGTCCCCCCGGCTATAATTCACCCCTCCACTTT
-	TRBV5-1	TRBD2	TRBJ2-1	CASSVLESGGLNEQFF	TGCGCCAGCAGCGTACTAGAGTCGGGGGGGCTCAATGAGCAGTTCTTC
-	TRBV5-6	TRBD1	TRBJ1-4	CASSFFGQGDEKLFF	TGTGCCAGCAGCTTTTTTGGACAGGGTGACGAAAAACTGTTTTTT
-	TRBV3-1/TRBV3-2	TRBD1	TRBJ2-7	CASSPTNRGSYEQYF	TGTGCCAGCAGTCCAACTAACAGGGGATCCTACGAGCAGTACTTC
-	TRBV5-1	TRBD1	TRBJ2-5	CASSEGGQGFQETQYF	TGCGCCAGCAGCGAAGGGGGACAGGGTTTCCAAGAGACCCAGTACTTC
-	TRBV27	-	TRBJ1-2	CASSFRSHSANYGYTF	TGTGCCAGCAGTTTCCGCTCGCATTCAGCTAACTATGGCTACACCTTC
-	TRBV11-2	TRBD2	TRBJ2-5	CASSLSSGGGETQYF	TGTGCCAGCAGCTTATCTAGCGGGGGTGGAGAGACCCAGTACTTC
few	TRBV9	-	TRBJ1-2	CASSVAHQGGYTF	TGTGCCAGCAGCGTAGCTCATCAGGGCGGCTACACCTTC
-	TRBV6-5	TRBD1	TRBJ1-4	CASRLEQGANEKLFF	TGTGCCAGCAGACTTGAACAGGGGGCTAATGAAAAACTGTTTTTT
-	TRBV29-1	-	TRBJ1-3	CSVVRGQGISGNTIYF	TGCAGCGTTGTTCGGGGCCAGGGGATCTCTGGAAACACCATATATTTT
-	TRBV5-6	-	TRBJ1-1	CATLRRAGGRREEAFF	TGTGCCACCCTCAGAAGGGCCGGGGGTAGACGAGAGGAAGCTTTCTTT
-	TRBV27	-	TRBJ1-5	CASSWANNQPQHF	TGTGCCAGCAGTTGGGCGAACAATCAGCCCCAGCATTTT
-	TRBV14	TRBD1	TRBJ1-4	CASSQGRDRREKLFF	TGTGCCAGCAGCCAAGGCCGGGACAGACGAGAAAAACTGTTTTTT
-	TRBV30	-	TRBJ1-4	CASSGTTGEKLFF	TGTGCCTCCTCCGGGACAACGGGGGAAAAACTGTTTTTT
-	TRBV7-9	-	TRBJ2-1	CASSLEGYEQFF	TGTGCCAGCAGCTTGGAGGGATACGAGCAGTTCTTC
few	TRBV5-6	-	TRBJ1-5	CASTIGGGDQPQHF	TGTGCCAGCACAATAGGAGGGGGGGATCAGCCCCAGCATTTT
-	TRBV27	-	TRBJ2-3	CASSYIPRTRTDTQYF	TGTGCCAGCAGCTACATACCGCGGACTCGCACAGATACGCAGTATTTT